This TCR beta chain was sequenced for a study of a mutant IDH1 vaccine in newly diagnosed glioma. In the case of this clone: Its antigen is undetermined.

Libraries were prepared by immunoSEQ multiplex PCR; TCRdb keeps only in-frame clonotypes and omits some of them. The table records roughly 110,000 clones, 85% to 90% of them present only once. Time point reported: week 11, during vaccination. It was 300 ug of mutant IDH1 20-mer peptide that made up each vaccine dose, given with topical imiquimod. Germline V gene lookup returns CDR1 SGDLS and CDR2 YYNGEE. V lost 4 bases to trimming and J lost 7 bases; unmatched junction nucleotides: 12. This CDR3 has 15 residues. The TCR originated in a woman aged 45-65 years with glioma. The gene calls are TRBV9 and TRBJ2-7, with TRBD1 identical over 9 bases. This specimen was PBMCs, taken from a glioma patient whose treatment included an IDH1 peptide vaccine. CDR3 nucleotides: TGTGCCAGCAGCTCCCACAGGGGGCAGGCAGGGGAGCAGTACTTC. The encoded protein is CASSSHRGQAGEQYF.